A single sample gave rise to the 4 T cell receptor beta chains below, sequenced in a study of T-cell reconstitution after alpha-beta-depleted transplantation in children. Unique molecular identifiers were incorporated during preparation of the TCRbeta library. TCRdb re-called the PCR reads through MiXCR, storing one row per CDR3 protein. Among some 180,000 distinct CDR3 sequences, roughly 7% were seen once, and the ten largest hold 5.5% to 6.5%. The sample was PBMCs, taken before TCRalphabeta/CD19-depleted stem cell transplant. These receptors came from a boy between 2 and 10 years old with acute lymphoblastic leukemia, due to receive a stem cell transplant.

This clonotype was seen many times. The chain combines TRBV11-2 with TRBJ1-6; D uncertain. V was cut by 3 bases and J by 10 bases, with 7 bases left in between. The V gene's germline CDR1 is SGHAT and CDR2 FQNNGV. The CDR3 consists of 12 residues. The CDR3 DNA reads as TGTGCCAGCAGCTTGGCCGGCTCACCCCTCCACTTT. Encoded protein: CASSLAGSPLHF.

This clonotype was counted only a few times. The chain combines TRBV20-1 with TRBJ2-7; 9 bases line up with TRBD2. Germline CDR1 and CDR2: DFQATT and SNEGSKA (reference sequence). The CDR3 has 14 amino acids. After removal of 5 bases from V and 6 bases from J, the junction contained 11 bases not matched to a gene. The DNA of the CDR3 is TGCAGTGCTTTTAGCGGGGGAGATCGGGGCGAGCAGTACTTC. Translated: CSAFSGGDRGEQYF.

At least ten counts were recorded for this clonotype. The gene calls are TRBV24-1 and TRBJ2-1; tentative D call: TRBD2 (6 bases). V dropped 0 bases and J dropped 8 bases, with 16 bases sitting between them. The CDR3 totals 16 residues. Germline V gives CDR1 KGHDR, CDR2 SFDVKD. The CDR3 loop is CATSDLSGPGRHEQFF. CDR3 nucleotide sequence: TGTGCCACCAGTGATTTGAGCGGGCCAGGACGTCATGAGCAGTTCTTC.

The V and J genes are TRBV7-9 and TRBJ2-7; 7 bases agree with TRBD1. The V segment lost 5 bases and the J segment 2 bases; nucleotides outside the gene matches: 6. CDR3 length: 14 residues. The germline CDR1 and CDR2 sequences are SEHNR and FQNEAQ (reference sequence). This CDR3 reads CASSAPGQPYEQYF. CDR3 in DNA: TGTGCCAGCAGCGCACCGGGACAGCCCTACGAGCAGTACTTC.